This T cell receptor (beta chain) was observed in a study of T cells in narcolepsy. Study-wide background: Healthy controls were enrolled alongside patients with narcolepsy type 1 or type 2. Broader study findings: No autoreactive T cell clone sequences appeared in some memory CD4+ repertoires. Healthy controls reportedly lacked the autoreactive clonotypes serially found in patients' blood.

Points on this clone: The antigen is unknown. At the DNA level, this CDR3 is encoded by other sequences in the same sample as well.

Method: immunoSEQ multiplex PCR; TCRdb's copy keeps in-frame clones and lacks some. The repertoire includes 26,000 or so clones, around 78% of them detected once, and about 3.4% sits in the top ten. The sequence was obtained from a human donor with narcolepsy. Material for sequencing was CD45RA- memory CD4+ T cells from PBMCs.

CDR3 in DNA: TGTGCCAGCAGCGCAGACCGCTACGAGCAGTACTTC. Translated, it gives CASSADRYEQYF. V gene TRBV9 combines with J gene TRBJ2-7, with D unclear. This CDR3 has 12 amino acids. Per germline, CDR1 SGDLS and CDR2 YYNGEE. V was shortened by 3 bases and J by 3 bases, with 7 bases between the two germline ends.